This T cell receptor beta chain came from a study of cytotoxic CD8 clonotypes in ibrutinib-treated CLL. Study as a whole: Of the patients, about a dozen were relapsed/refractory, about 15 treatment-naive and about 17 IGHV unmutated. Mean per-sample yields comprised roughly 260,000 productive templates and tens of thousands of productive rearrangements.

The junction had 11 bases not matched to a gene; V was cut back by 0 bases and J by 3 bases. The CDR3 is 18 amino acids. Germline V gene lookup returns CDR1 ENHRY and CDR2 SYGVKD. With sequencing, the targeted depth ranged from 1 in 200,000 to 1 in 1 million T cells. Only in-frame clones appear in the TCRdb table, and some are missing; sequencing was by immunoSEQ multiplex PCR. This table holds roughly 130,000 clones, approximately 89% found once. This clonotype originated in a human donor with chronic lymphocytic leukemia. V and J are TRBV10-3 and TRBJ2-7, with TRBD2 matching over 10 bases. The sequencing used PBMCs, collected after 12 months of ibrutinib treatment. CDR3 bases: TGTGCCATCAGTGAGTCGACCGGGCTAGCGGGAGAGATCTACGAGCAGTACTTC. This encodes CAISESTGLAGEIYEQYF.